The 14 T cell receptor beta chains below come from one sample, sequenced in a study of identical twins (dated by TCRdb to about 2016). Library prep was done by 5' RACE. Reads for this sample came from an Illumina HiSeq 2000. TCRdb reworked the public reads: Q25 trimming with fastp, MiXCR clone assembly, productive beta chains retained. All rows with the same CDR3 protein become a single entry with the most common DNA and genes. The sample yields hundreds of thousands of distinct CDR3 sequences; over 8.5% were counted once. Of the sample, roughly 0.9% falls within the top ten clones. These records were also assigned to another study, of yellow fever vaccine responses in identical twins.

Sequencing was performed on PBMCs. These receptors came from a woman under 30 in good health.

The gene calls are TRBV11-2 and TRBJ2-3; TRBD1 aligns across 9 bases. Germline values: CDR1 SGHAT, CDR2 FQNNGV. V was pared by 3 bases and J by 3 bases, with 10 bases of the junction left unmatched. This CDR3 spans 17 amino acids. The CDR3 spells CASSLTGGYSRTDTQYF. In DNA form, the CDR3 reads TGTGCCAGCAGCTTGACAGGGGGGTATTCAAGAACAGATACGCAGTATTTT.

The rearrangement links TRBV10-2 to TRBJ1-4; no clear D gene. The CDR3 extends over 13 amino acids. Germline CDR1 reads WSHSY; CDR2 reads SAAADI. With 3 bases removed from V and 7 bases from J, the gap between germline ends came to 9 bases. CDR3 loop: CASSDWLAEKLFF. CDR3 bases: TGCGCCAGCAGTGACTGGCTCGCTGAAAAACTGTTTTTT.

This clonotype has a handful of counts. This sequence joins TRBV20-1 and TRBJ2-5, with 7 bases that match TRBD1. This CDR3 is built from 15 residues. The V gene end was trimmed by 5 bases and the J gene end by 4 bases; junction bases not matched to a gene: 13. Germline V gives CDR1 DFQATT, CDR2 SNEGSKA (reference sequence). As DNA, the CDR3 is TGCAGTGCTCCCAGCCCTCGACAGGGTGGAGAGACCCAGTACTTC. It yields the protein CSAPSPRQGGETQYF.

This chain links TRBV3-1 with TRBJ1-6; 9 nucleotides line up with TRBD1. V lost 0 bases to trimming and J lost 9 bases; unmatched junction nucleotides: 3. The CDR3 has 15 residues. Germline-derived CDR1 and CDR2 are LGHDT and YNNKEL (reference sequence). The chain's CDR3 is CASSQDSTGGSPLHF. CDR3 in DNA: TGTGCCAGCAGCCAAGATTCGACAGGGGGTTCACCCCTCCACTTT.

The CDR3, as DNA: TGTGCCAGCAGCCCTGTGATGGGGACAAATAATTCACCCCTCCACTTT. Protein product: CASSPVMGTNNSPLHF. V usage is TRBV7-9 and J usage is TRBJ1-6; tentatively, D is TRBD1 (6 bases). CDR1 is SEHNR and CDR2 is FQNEAQ in the germline V gene (reference sequence). Trimming took off 5 bases at V and 5 bases at J, with 16 bases between the two ends. There are 16 residues in the CDR3.

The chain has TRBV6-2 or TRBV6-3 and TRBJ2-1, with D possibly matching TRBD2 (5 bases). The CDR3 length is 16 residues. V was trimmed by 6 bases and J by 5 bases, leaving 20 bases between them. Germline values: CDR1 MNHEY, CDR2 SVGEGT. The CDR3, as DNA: TGTGCCAGCAGCCACTGGAGACTACAGCCGGACAATGAGCAGTTCTTC. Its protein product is CASSHWRLQPDNEQFF.

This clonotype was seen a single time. In DNA form, the CDR3 reads TGTGCCAGCAGCGTAGGTCACGCTACGCAGTATTTT. This codes for CASSVGHATQYF. V and J are TRBV9 and TRBJ2-3; no firm D call. Germline V gene lookup returns CDR1 SGDLS and CDR2 YYNGEE. V was clipped by 0 bases and J by 8 bases, with 7 bases between them. This CDR3 has 12 residues.

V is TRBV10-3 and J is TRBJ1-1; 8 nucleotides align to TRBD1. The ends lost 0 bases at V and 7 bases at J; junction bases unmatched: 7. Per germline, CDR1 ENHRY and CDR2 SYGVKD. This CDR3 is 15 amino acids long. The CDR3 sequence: CAISESNVGTGEAFF. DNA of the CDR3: TGTGCCATCAGTGAGTCGAACGTAGGGACAGGTGAAGCTTTCTTT.

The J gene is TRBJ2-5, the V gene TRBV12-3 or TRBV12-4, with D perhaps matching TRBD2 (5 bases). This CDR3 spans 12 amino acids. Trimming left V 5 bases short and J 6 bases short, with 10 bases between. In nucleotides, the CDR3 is TGTGCCAGCAGTCCCCGGGAACAGACCCAGTACTTC. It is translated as CASSPREQTQYF.

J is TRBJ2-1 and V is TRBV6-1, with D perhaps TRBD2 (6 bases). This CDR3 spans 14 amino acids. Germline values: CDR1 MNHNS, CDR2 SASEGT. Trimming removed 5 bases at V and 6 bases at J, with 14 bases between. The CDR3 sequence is CASSLTTGGNEQFF. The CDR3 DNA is TGTGCCAGCAGTCTAACGACCGGGGGCAATGAGCAGTTCTTC.

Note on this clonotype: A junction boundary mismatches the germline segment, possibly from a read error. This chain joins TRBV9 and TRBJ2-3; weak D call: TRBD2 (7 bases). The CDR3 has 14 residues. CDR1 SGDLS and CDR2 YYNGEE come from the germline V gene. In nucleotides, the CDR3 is TGTGCCGGCAGCCAAGGGGGGGGCACAGATACGCAGTATTTT. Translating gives CAGSQGGGTDTQYF.

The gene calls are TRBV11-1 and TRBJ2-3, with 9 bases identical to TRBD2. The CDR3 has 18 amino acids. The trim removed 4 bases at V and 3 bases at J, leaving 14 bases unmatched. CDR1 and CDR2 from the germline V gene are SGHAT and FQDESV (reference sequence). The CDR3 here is CASSSLAGKEKGTDTQYF. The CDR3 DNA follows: TGTGCCAGCAGCTCCCTAGCGGGAAAGGAAAAGGGTACAGATACGCAGTATTTT.

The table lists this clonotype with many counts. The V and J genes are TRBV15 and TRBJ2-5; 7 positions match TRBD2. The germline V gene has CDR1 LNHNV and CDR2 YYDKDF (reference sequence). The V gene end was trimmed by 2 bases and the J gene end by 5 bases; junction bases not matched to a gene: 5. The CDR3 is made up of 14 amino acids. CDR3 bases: TGTGCCACCAGCAGATACAGCGGGGATGAGACCCAGTACTTC. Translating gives CATSRYSGDETQYF. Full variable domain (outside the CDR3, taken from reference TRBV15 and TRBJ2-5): DAMVIQNPRYQVTQFGKPVTLSCSQTLNHNVMYWYQQKSSQAPKLLFHYYDKDFNNEADTPDNFQSRRPNTSFCFLDIRSPGLGDTAMYLCATSRYSGDETQYFGPGTRLLVL.

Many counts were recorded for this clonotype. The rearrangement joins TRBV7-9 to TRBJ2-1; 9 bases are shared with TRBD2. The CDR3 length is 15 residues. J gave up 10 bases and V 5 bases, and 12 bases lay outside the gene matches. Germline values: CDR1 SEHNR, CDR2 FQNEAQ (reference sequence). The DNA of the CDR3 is TGTGCCAGCAGCACGCGAAACCTAGCGGGATGGGAGCAGTTCTTC. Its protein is CASSTRNLAGWEQFF.